The clone carrying this T cell receptor (beta chain) was detected a few times. These data originate in a study of T cells in Graves' hyperthyroidism and ophthalmopathy. TCR beta CDR3 regions were amplified from RNA transcripts. Using the HTBI primer set, a first-round RT-PCR was run on the TCR CDR3. TCRdb redid the calling of the multiplex PCR reads with MiXCR, one entry per CDR3 protein. The sample carries some 620,000 distinct CDR3 sequences, about 16% recorded once. J lost 1 base, V lost 5 bases, and 8 bases had no gene match. The CDR3 has 16 amino acids. Germline V CDR1 and CDR2: SGHTA, FQGNSA. The TCR originated in a woman in her twenties or thirties with Graves' hyperthyroidism. This chain links TRBV7-2 with TRBJ2-4; 7 positions match TRBD1. The sequenced material came from blood. The CDR3: CASSPGDRIAKNIQYF. The DNA for the CDR3 is TGTGCCAGCAGCCCCGGGGACAGAATCGCCAAAAACATTCAGTACTTC.